This TCR beta chain was identified during a study of blood T cell repertoires in COVID-19. Across the study: From T cells, B-cell-depleted T cells, or PBMCs came the material, which was cDNA or gDNA.

As handled by the study authors: Estimation of nucleated cell counts relied on the amplification of reference gene primers. Sequencing was performed with immunoSEQ multiplex PCR; in TCRdb, only in-frame clones are kept and a portion is missing. Clone size and V and J calls were adopted from that table, with D and trimming inferred from the DNA. The data contain around 300,000 clones, 85% to 90% of them singletons. Seattle's cohort entered during active infection and was followed longitudinally. This CDR3 has 14 amino acids. Per the germline V gene, CDR1 is LNHDA and CDR2 is SQIVND (reference sequence). Unmatched junction bases numbered 5, after V lost 3 bases and J lost 7 bases.

V usage is TRBV19 and J usage is TRBJ1-5, with 8 bases matching TRBD1. The sample comprised peripheral blood. The TCR originated in a woman in her thirties or forties with COVID-19, enrolled during active disease. CDR3 sequence: CASSIRTGSQPQHF. CDR3 nucleotide sequence: TGTGCCAGTAGTATTAGGACAGGGTCCCAGCCCCAGCATTTT.